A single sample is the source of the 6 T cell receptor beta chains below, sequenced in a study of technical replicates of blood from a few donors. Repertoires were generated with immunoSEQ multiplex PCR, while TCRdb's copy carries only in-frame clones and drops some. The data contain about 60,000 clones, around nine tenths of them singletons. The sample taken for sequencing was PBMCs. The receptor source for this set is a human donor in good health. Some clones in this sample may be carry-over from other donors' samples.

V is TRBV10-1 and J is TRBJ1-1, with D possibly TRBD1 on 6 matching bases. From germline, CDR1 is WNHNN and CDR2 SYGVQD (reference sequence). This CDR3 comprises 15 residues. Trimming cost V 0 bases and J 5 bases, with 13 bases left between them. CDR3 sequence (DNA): TGCGCCAGCAGTGAGTCGACACAAAGGGGGACTGAAGCTTTCTTT. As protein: CASSESTQRGTEAFF.

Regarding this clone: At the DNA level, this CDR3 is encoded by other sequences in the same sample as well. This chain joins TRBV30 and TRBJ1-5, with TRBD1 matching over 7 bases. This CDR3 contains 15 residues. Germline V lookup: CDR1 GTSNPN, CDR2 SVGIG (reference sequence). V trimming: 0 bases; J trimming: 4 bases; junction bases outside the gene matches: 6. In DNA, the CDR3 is TGTGCCTGGAGTGTACCCGACAGGGTGAATCAGCCCCAGCATTTT. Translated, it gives CAWSVPDRVNQPQHF.

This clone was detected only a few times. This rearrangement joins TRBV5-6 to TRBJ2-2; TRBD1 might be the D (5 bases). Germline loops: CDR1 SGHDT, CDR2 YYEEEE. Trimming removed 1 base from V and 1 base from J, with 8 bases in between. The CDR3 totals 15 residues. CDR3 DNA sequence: TGTGCCAGCAGCTTGTTTGGACAGAACACCGGGGAGCTGTTTTTT. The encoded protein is CASSLFGQNTGELFF.

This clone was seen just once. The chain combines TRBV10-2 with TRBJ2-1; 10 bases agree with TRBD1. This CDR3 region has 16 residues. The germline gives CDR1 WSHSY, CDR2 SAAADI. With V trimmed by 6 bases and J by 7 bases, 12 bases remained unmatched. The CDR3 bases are TGCGCCAGCAGGACGACCGACAGGGGGCTCGATAATGAGCAGTTCTTC. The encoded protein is CASRTTDRGLDNEQFF.

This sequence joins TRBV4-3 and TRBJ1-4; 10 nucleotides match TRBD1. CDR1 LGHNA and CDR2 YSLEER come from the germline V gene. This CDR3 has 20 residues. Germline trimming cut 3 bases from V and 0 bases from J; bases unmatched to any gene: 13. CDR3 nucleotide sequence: TGCGCCAGCAGCCAGACGAGACAGGGGGCCCGATCTGCAACTAATGAAAAACTGTTTTTT. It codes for CASSQTRQGARSATNEKLFF.

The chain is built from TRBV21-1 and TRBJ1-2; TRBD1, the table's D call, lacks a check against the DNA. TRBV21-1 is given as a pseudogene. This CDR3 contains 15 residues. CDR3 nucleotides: TGTGCCAGCAGCATAAACCGGACAGATAACTATGGCTACACCTTC. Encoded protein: CASSINRTDNYGYTF.